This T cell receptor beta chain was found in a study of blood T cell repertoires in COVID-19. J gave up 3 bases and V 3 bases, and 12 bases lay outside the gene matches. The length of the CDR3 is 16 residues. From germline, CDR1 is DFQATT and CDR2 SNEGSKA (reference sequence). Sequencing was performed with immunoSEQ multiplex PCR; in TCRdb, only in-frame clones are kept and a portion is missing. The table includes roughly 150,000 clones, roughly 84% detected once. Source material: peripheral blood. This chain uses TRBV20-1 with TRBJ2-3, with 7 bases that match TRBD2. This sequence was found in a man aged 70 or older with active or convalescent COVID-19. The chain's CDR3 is CSASWASGPGTDTQYF. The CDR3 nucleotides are TGCAGTGCTAGTTGGGCTAGCGGTCCAGGGACAGATACGCAGTATTTT.